This T cell receptor beta chain was obtained from a study of shared clonotypes between healthy human individuals. Study outcomes and limitations: Some clonotypes were shared by all four sorted-subset donors, while others were not shared. The non-shared ones had lower generation probabilities than the shared ones. Donor clonotype sharing was expected to depend on sequencing depth. Shared across a few donors were around 5% of the naive CD4 clonotypes.

As concerns this clone: Its antigen is undetermined.

Everyone who donated was a Caucasian adult who lived in Nashville, Tennessee. Some clones are missing from TCRdb's copy, which holds only in-frame ones; the method was immunoSEQ multiplex PCR. The data hold 2 million to 3 million clones, with 90% to 95% observed a single time. The V gene's germline CDR1 is GTSNPN and CDR2 SVGIG (reference sequence). V lost 0 bases and J 8 bases, leaving 16 bases between the germline ends. This CDR3 is 14 amino acids long. The sequenced sample consisted of naive CD4+ T cells from PBMCs. Specified subset: CD45RA+ positively selected. V usage is TRBV30 and J usage is TRBJ1-2; D might be TRBD1 (5 bases). This TCR derives from a young man in good health. Some clones in this sample may be carry-over from other donors' samples. CDR3 region: CAWSVQRGVRGYTF. The CDR3 region has the DNA TGTGCCTGGAGTGTACAAAGGGGCGTGAGGGGCTACACCTTC. Full variable domain (rest looked up from reference TRBV30 and TRBJ1-2): SQTIHQWPATLVQPVGSPLSLECTVEGTSNPNLYWYRQAAGRGLQLLFYSVGIGQISSEVPQNLSASRPQDRQFILSSKKLLLSDSGFYLCAWSVQRGVRGYTFGSGTRLTVV.